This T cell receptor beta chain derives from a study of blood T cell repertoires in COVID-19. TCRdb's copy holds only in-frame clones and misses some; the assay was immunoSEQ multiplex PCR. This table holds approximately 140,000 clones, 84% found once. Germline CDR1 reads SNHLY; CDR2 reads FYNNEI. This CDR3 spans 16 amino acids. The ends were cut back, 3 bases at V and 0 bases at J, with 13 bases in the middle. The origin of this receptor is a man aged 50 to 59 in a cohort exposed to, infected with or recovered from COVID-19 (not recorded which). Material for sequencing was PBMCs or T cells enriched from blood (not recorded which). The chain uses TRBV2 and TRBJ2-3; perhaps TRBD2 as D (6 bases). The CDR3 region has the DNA TGTGCCAGCAGTGATGGGGGTAGCGGAAGCACAGATACGCAGTATTTT. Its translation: CASSDGGSGSTDTQYF.